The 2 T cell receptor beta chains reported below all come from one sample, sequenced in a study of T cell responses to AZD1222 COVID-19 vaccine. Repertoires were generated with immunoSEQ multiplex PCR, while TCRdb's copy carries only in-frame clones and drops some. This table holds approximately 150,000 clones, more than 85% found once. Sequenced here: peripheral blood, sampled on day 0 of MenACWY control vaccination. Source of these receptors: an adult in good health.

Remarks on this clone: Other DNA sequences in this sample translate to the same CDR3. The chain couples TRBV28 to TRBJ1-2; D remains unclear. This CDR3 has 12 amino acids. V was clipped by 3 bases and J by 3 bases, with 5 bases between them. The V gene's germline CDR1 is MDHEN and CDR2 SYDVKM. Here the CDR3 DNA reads TGTGCCAGCAGTTTGAGGGACTATGGCTACACCTTC. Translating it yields CASSLRDYGYTF.

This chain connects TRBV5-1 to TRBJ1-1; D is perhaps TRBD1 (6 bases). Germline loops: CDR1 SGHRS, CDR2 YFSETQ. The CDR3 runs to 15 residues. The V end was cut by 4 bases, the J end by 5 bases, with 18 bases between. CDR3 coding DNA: TGCGCCAGCAGCCCAGACGCGATAAGGGGGACTGAAGCTTTCTTT. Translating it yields CASSPDAIRGTEAFF.